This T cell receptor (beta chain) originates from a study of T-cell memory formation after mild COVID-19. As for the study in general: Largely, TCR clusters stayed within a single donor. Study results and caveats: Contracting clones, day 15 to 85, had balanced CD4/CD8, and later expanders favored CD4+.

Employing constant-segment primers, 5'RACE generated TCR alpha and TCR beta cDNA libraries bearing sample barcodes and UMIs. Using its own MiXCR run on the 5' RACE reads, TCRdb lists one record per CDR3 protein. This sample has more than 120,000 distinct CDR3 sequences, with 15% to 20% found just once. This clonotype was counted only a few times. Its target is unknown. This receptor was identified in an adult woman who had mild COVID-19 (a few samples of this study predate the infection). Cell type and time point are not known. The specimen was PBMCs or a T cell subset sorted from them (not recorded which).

The CDR3 nucleotides are TGTGCCAGCAGCTTTGGGGAGGGCGCCTACGAGCAGTACTTC. This translates into CASSFGEGAYEQYF. V gene TRBV7-2 combines with J gene TRBJ2-7; 7 bases match TRBD2. Unmatched junction bases numbered 4, after V lost 3 bases and J lost 2 bases. The CDR3 length is 14 residues. Germline assignment: CDR1 SGHTA and CDR2 FQGNSA. Based on the CDR3 plus reference TRBV7-2 and TRBJ2-7, the full variable domain is GAGVSQSPSNKVTEKGKDVELRCDPISGHTALYWYRQSLGQGLEFLIYFQGNSAPDKSGLPSDRFSAERTGGSVSTLTIQRTQQEDSAVYLCASSFGEGAYEQYFGPGTRLTVT.